This T cell receptor (beta chain) was documented in a study of neurological immune-mediated disorders. The unsorted libraries originated from 2 million PBMCs that had been stored at -80 C. There are many counts of this clonotype. The cDNA came from 5'RACE with 10-nucleotide random UMIs. MiXCR, run by TCRdb on the 5' RACE reads, gives a single entry per CDR3 protein. There are about 46,000 distinct CDR3 sequences in the sample; about 2% occur only once, and under 2.5% lies in the top ten. Germline V gene sequence: CDR1 GTSNPN, CDR2 SVGIG (reference sequence). CDR3 length equals 17 residues. The V end was cut by 0 bases, the J end by 4 bases, with 18 bases between.

The TCR was taken from a woman in her forties with multiple sclerosis. The chain couples TRBV30 to TRBJ1-4; D remains ambiguous. The specimen was PBMCs. The CDR3 bases are TGTGCCTGGAGTGTACAGCCAAGGGCCAGCTTTAATGAAAAACTGTTTTTT. Its protein is CAWSVQPRASFNEKLFF.